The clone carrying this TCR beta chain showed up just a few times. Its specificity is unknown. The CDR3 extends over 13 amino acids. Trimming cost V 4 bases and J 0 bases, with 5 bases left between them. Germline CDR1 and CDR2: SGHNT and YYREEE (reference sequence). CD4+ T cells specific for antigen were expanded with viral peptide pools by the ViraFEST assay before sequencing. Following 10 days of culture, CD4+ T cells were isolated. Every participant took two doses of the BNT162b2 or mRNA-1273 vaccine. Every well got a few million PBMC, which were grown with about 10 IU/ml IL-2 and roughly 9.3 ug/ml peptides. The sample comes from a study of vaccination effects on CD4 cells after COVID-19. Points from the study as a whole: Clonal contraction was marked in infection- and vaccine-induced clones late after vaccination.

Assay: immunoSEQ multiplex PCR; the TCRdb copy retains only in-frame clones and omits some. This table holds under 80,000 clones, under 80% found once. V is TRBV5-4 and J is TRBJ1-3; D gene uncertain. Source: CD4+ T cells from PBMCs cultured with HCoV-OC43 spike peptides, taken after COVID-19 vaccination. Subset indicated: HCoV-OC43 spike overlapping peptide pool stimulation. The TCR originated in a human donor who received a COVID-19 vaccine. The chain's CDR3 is CASSPGSGNTIYF. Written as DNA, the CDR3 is TGTGCCAGCAGCCCAGGCTCTGGAAACACCATATATTTT.